What follows describes a single T cell receptor (beta chain). This entry belongs to a study of shared clonotypes between healthy human individuals. V was trimmed by 0 bases and J by 0 bases, leaving 6 bases between them. The CDR3 runs 15 residues. Germline V gene data show CDR1 as SGHRS and CDR2 as YFSETQ. Investigators spread the genomic DNA of each subset evenly over several immunoSEQ plates. Sequencing was performed with immunoSEQ multiplex PCR; in TCRdb, only in-frame clones are kept and a portion is missing. The profile shows about 580,000 clones, more than 95% of them singletons. CD45RO-negative CD8 cells positively selected for CCR7 made up the naive population, which excluded terminally differentiated effector memory CD45RA+ cells.

The chain has TRBV5-1 and TRBJ1-4; D call uncertain. This receptor was obtained from a man younger than 40 in good health. Sequencing used naive CD8+ T cells sorted from blood. The CDR3 DNA sequence: TGCGCCAGCAGCTTGGACCCTTCAACTAATGAAAAACTGTTTTTT. Its protein is CASSLDPSTNEKLFF.